This T cell receptor beta chain emerged from a study of identical twins. Looked up from germline, CDR1 is KGHSH and CDR2 is LQKENI. V was clipped by 3 bases and J by 3 bases, with 19 bases between them. The CDR3 length is 17 residues. Each cDNA held unique molecular identifiers, and template switching gave it a universal primer site. TCRdb independently ran MiXCR on the 5' RACE reads; one entry per CDR3 protein. The repertoire has 510,000 or so distinct CDR3 sequences, over 12% of them found once; the top ten carry 0.44%. These data were likewise used in another study, on yellow fever vaccine responses in identical twins. From that paper: Each twin's T cell response to the vaccine was reported to look partly convergent and partly personalized.

This sequence was found in a woman aged 18 to 35 in good health. The rearrangement uses TRBV18 and TRBJ2-3; D remains ambiguous. The material sequenced was CD4+ T cells sorted from blood. The CDR3 is CASSPIRALIETDTQYF. CDR3 bases: TGTGCCAGCTCACCGATAAGGGCCTTGATAGAGACAGATACGCAGTATTTT.